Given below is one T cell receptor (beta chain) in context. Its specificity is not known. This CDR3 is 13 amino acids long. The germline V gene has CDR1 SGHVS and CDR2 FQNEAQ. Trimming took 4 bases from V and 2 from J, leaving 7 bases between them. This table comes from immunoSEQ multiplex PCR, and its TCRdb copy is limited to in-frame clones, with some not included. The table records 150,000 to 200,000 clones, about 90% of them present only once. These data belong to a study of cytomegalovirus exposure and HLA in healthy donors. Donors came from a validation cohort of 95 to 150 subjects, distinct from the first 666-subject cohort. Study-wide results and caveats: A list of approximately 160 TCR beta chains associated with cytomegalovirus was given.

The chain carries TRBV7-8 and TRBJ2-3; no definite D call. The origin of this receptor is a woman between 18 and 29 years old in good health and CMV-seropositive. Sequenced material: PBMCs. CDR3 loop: CASSSRYTDTQYF. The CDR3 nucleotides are TGTGCCAGCAGCTCTAGATACACAGATACGCAGTATTTT.